The 18 T cell receptor beta chains listed next were all sequenced from one sample in a study of CD8 T cells in Susac syndrome. Reverse transcription of about 0.45 to 1 ug RNA was performed with random hexamers. TCRdb itself ran the immunoSEQ multiplex PCR reads through MiXCR, one entry per CDR3 protein. Among 200,000 to 250,000 distinct CDR3 sequences listed, roughly 93% were seen once. Sequencing was done on a sample of CD4+ T cells from PBMCs. The source is a human donor with Susac syndrome.

The chain carries TRBV30 and TRBJ1-5; D not resolved. Germline values: CDR1 GTSNPN, CDR2 SVGIG (reference sequence). The CDR3 sequence is 13 residues long. V was shortened by 1 base and J by 3 bases, with 7 bases between the two germline ends. CDR3 coding DNA: TGTGCCTGGAGTGAACCTACCAATCAGCCCCAGCATTTT. This codes for CAWSEPTNQPQHF. The whole variable domain, filled in from reference TRBV30 and TRBJ1-5, reads SQTIHQWPATLVQPVGSPLSLECTVEGTSNPNLYWYRQAAGRGLQLLFYSVGIGQISSEVPQNLSASRPQDRQFILSSKKLLLSDSGFYLCAWSEPTNQPQHFGDGTRLSIL.

V is TRBV6-2 or TRBV6-3 and J is TRBJ2-7; 8 bases map to TRBD2. Germline V lookup: CDR1 MNHEY, CDR2 SVGEGT. V shed 4 bases and J 7 bases; nucleotides not matched to a gene: 9. The CDR3 is made up of 14 amino acids. CDR3 residues: CASSSTSAGLEQYF. Written as DNA, the CDR3 is TGTGCCAGCAGTTCGACTAGCGCGGGGCTAGAGCAGTACTTC.

The chain couples TRBV9 to TRBJ2-1; D remains unclear. Trimming pared 0 bases from V and 3 bases from J, leaving 10 bases between. Germline values: CDR1 SGDLS, CDR2 YYNGEE. CDR3 length: 15 amino acids. The CDR3 spells CASSVDVLSYNEQFF. The CDR3 nucleotides read TGTGCCAGCAGCGTAGACGTCTTGAGCTACAATGAGCAGTTCTTC.

This chain uses TRBV10-3 with TRBJ1-5; D gene ambiguous. The CDR3 contains 13 residues. V was pared by 3 bases and J by 3 bases, with 6 bases between. The V gene's germline CDR1 is ENHRY and CDR2 SYGVKD. CDR3 bases: TGTGCCATCAGTGACCTATCCAATCAGCCCCAGCATTTT. It translates to CAISDLSNQPQHF.

This chain uses TRBV19 with TRBJ1-3; D call uncertain. V lost 4 bases and J lost 6, with 4 bases in between. The CDR3 is 11 amino acids. Germline assignment: CDR1 LNHDA and CDR2 SQIVND (reference sequence). As DNA, the CDR3 is TGTGCCAGTAGTAACGAAAACACCATATATTTT. It yields the protein CASSNENTIYF.

The rearrangement links TRBV20-1 to TRBJ2-1; D is unresolved. V dropped 1 base and J dropped 5 bases, with 12 bases sitting between them. CDR3 size: 14 residues. CDR1 and CDR2 from the germline V gene are DFQATT and SNEGSKA (reference sequence). The CDR3, as DNA: TGCAGTGCTAGAGTTCCTCCCTCGGACAATGAGCAGTTCTTC. Translated, it gives CSARVPPSDNEQFF.

CDR3 DNA: TGTGCCAGCAGCGTGCGGGGACAGAGCTACACCTTC. The encoded protein is CASSVRGQSYTF. J is TRBJ1-2 and V is TRBV9; 7 nucleotides line up with TRBD1. Looked up from germline, CDR1 is SGDLS and CDR2 is YYNGEE. The length of the CDR3 is 12 residues. Trimming took 2 bases from V and 9 from J; bases not matched to a gene: 4.

This chain uses TRBV19 with TRBJ1-2, with 8 bases fitting TRBD1. The CDR3 contains 15 residues. Germline lookup yields CDR1 LNHDA and CDR2 SQIVND (reference sequence). Trimming removed 4 bases from V and 1 base from J; junction bases left unmatched: 5. The CDR3 nucleotides are TGTGCCAGTAGTACACGGACAGGGAATAACTATGGCTACACCTTC. Translating it yields CASSTRTGNNYGYTF.

The rearrangement links TRBV12-3 or TRBV12-4 to TRBJ1-5; D unclear. The CDR3 is 14 residues long. The ends were cut back, 6 bases at V and 4 bases at J, with 13 bases in the middle. Written as DNA, the CDR3 is TGTGCCAGCAGCCCCACCGCTACGAATCAGCCCCAGCATTTT. Translation gives CASSPTATNQPQHF.

V and J are TRBV9 and TRBJ1-3, with a weak D call TRBD1 (5 bases). The length of the CDR3 is 14 residues. V dropped 0 bases and J dropped 2 bases, with 6 bases sitting between them. Germline lookup yields CDR1 SGDLS and CDR2 YYNGEE. The CDR3 nucleotides are TGTGCCAGCAGCGTAGGGGGGGCTGGAAACACCATATATTTT. Its translation: CASSVGGAGNTIYF.

The gene calls are TRBV20-1 and TRBJ1-2, with D unresolved. The CDR3 runs to 16 residues. Trimming pared 1 base from V and 8 bases from J, leaving 23 bases between. Germline values: CDR1 DFQATT, CDR2 SNEGSKA (reference sequence). The DNA of the CDR3 is TGCAGTGCTAGAGGTCAGATAGGGCTCGGTCGGAACGGCTACACCTTC. Translation: CSARGQIGLGRNGYTF.

This clonotype appeared a single time. The chain employs TRBV30 and TRBJ1-2; no firm D call. In germline, CDR1 is GTSNPN, CDR2 SVGIG (reference sequence). CDR3 length equals 13 residues. Trimming cost V 2 bases and J 3 bases, with 10 bases left between them. DNA for the CDR3: TGTGCCTGGAGTTTTATAGGAGACTATGGCTACACCTTC. This translates into CAWSFIGDYGYTF.

This rearrangement joins TRBV29-1 to TRBJ2-7; 8 positions match TRBD1. In germline, CDR1 is SQVTM, CDR2 ANQGSEA. The junction had 5 bases not matched to a gene; V was cut back by 7 bases and J by 0 bases. The CDR3 is made up of 13 amino acids. The CDR3 region is CSAKGQDSYEQYF. The CDR3 bases are TGCAGCGCTAAGGGACAGGACTCCTACGAGCAGTACTTC.

CDR3 protein: CASSSQLETQYF. Here the CDR3 DNA reads TGTGCCAGCAGCTCACAACTCGAGACCCAGTACTTC. The rearrangement uses TRBV7-9 and TRBJ2-5, with D hard to call. Germline loops: CDR1 SEHNR, CDR2 FQNEAQ (reference sequence). The CDR3 is 12 amino acids. The ends were cut back, 4 bases at V and 5 bases at J, with 8 bases in the middle.

The V gene is TRBV7-8, the J gene TRBJ2-3; perhaps TRBD2 as D (5 bases). The CDR3 length is 14 residues. V was cut by 1 base and J by 10 bases, with 15 bases left in between. Germline CDR1 and CDR2: SGHVS and FQNEAQ. CDR3 loop: CASSLDNSQRPQYF. The CDR3 bases are TGTGCCAGCAGCTTAGATAACTCCCAGCGGCCGCAGTATTTT. Full variable domain (outside the CDR3, taken from reference TRBV7-8 and TRBJ2-3): GAGVSQSPRYKVAKRGQDVALRCDPISGHVSLFWYQQALGQGPEFLTYFQNEAQLDKSGLPSDRFFAERPEGSVSTLKIQRTQQEDSAVYLCASSLDNSQRPQYFGPGTRLTVL.

This CDR3 is CASSRPGQGSNEQFF. As DNA, the CDR3 is TGTGCCAGCAGTCGACCGGGACAGGGGTCAAATGAGCAGTTCTTC. V usage is TRBV6-5 and J usage is TRBJ2-1; 10 positions agree with TRBD1. V lost 5 bases and J lost 7; bases outside the gene matches: 8. The germline CDR1 and CDR2 sequences are MNHEY and SVGAGI. The CDR3 is 15 residues long.

V and J are TRBV2 and TRBJ2-3, with 7 nucleotides matching TRBD1. Germline CDR1 reads SNHLY; CDR2 reads FYNNEI. This CDR3 is built from 16 residues. The trim removed 4 bases at V and 2 bases at J, leaving 9 bases unmatched. As DNA, the CDR3 is TGTGCCAGCAGTGCGCGCCGGGACAGTCACACAGATACGCAGTATTTT. Translation: CASSARRDSHTDTQYF. The full variable domain, completed using reference TRBV2 and TRBJ2-3, is EPEVTQTPSHQVTQMGQEVILRCVPISNHLYFYWYRQILGQKVEFLVSFYNNEISEKSEIFDDQFSVERPDGSNFTLKIRSTKLEDSAMYFCASSARRDSHTDTQYFGPGTRLTVL.

The J gene is TRBJ1-6, the V gene TRBV30; D gene unclear. Germline V gene sequence: CDR1 GTSNPN, CDR2 SVGIG (reference sequence). This CDR3 spans 12 amino acids. V was clipped by 5 bases and J by 8 bases, with 10 bases between them. The CDR3 loop reads CAWQTLDSPLHF. The DNA for the CDR3 is TGTGCCTGGCAAACTCTGGATTCACCCCTCCACTTT. The full variable domain, completed using reference TRBV30 and TRBJ1-6, is SQTIHQWPATLVQPVGSPLSLECTVEGTSNPNLYWYRQAAGRGLQLLFYSVGIGQISSEVPQNLSASRPQDRQFILSSKKLLLSDSGFYLCAWQTLDSPLHFGNGTRLTVT.